What follows is one T cell receptor (beta chain) and its context. Cohort assignment relied on participant-reported clinical history. V was clipped by 4 bases and J by 7 bases; unmatched bases: 4. The CDR3 consists of 14 residues. In germline, CDR1 is SGHNT, CDR2 YENEEA. The data originate from a study of blood T cell repertoires in COVID-19. About the research overall: Italy, Spain and the United States were the sources of the convalescent and acute COVID-19 samples.

TCRdb's copy holds only in-frame clones and misses some; the assay was immunoSEQ multiplex PCR. The sample shows around 250,000 clones, around 90% of them seen only once. The TCR comes from a woman in her thirties with acute COVID-19. The chain carries TRBV11-3 and TRBJ2-2; TRBD1 aligns across 9 bases. Material for sequencing was PBMCs or T cells enriched from blood (not recorded which). The CDR3: CASSWGQGGGELFF. CDR3 nucleotide sequence: TGTGCCAGCAGCTGGGGACAGGGTGGCGGGGAGCTGTTTTTT.